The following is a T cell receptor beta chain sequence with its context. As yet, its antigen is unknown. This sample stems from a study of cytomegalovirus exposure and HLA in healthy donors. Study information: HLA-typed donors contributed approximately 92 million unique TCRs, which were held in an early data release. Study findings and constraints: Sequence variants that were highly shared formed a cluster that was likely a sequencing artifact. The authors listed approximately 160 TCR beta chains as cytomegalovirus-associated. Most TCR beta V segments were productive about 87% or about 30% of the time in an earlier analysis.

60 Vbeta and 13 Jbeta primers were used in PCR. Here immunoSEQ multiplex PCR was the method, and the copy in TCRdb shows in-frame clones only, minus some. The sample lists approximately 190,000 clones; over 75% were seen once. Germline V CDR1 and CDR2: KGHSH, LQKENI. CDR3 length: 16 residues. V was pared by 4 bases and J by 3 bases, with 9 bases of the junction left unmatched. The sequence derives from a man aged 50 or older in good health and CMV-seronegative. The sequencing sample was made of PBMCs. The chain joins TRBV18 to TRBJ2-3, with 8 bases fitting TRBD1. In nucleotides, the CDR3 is TGTGCCAGCTCACTACCCGGGACAGGCTTAACAGATACGCAGTATTTT. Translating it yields CASSLPGTGLTDTQYF.